The clone carrying this TCR beta chain has a handful of counts. Its cognate antigen is unknown. The source of the sample is a study of cytomegalovirus exposure and HLA in healthy donors. PCR primers comprised 60 Vbeta and 13 Jbeta primers. Sequencing used immunoSEQ multiplex PCR; TCRdb keeps in-frame clones, though not all of them. The sample lists more than 150,000 clones; about 80% were seen once. Study results and limitations: A later analysis found that most CMV-associated TCR beta chains appeared HLA-restricted.

The CDR3 is 14 residues long. Germline V CDR1 and CDR2: SGHTA, FQGTGA. The V end was cut by 6 bases, the J end by 0 bases, with 11 bases between. Sequencing was performed on PBMCs. The clonotype was recovered from a woman in her forties or fifties in good health and CMV-seropositive. The chain has TRBV7-3 and TRBJ1-1; D may be TRBD1 (5 bases). CDR3 sequence reads: CASSLGHLNTEAFF. In DNA form, the CDR3 reads TGTGCCAGCAGTTTAGGACACCTGAACACTGAAGCTTTCTTT.